This T cell receptor beta chain was captured in a study of shared clonotypes between healthy human individuals. The study, taken as a whole, reports: Around 5% was the fraction of naive CD4 clonotypes found shared across several donors. For sorted subsets, rarefaction showed incomplete sequencing despite large depth.

As concerns this clone: The antigen is not known.

Here immunoSEQ multiplex PCR was the method, and the copy in TCRdb shows in-frame clones only, minus some. The table lists about 1 million clones, about three quarters of them singletons. CDR3 size: 15 residues. Germline V gene lookup returns CDR1 MDHEN and CDR2 SYDVKM. Germline trimming cut 2 bases from V and 8 bases from J; bases unmatched to any gene: 3. The source is a young man in good health. The genes are TRBV28 and TRBJ1-6, with 10 bases aligning to TRBD1. Source material: memory CD4+ T cells sorted from blood. As to subset: CD45RA-negative fraction. CDR3 DNA sequence: TGTGCCAGCAGTTTAGACAGGGGGCAACATTCACCCCTCCACTTT. Its protein is CASSLDRGQHSPLHF.